This TCR beta chain is drawn from a study of cytomegalovirus exposure and HLA in healthy donors. Study-level background: Approximately 180 million T cells yielded 120 million or so unique TCR beta sequences, as an earlier analysis found. Findings and caveats of the study: Cytomegalovirus-associated status was assigned to more than 150 TCR beta chains. In a later analysis, donors in an Asian-associated ancestry cluster reportedly had fewer N-insertions in productive TCRs than the cohort mean.

PCR employed 60 Vbeta and 13 Jbeta primers. TCRdb's table, derived via immunoSEQ multiplex PCR, lists solely in-frame clones and lacks some. The table records some 130,000 clones, over 75% of them present only once. On this clone: Its antigen is undetermined.

Germline loops: CDR1 SNHLY, CDR2 FYNNEI. There are 11 residues in the CDR3. Input material: PBMCs. The TCR originated in a boy younger than 18 in good health and CMV-seronegative. V usage is TRBV2 and J usage is TRBJ1-1; D is unclear. CDR3 nucleotide sequence: TGTTCGGGTAGCTTGAACACTGAAGCTTTCTTT. The encoded protein is CSGSLNTEAFF. The variable domain in full, with the rest retrieved from reference TRBV2 and TRBJ1-1, is EPEVTQTPSHQVTQMGQEVILRCVPISNHLYFYWYRQILGQKVEFLVSFYNNEISEKSEIFDDQFSVERPDGSNFTLKIRSTKLEDSAMYFCSGSLNTEAFFGQGTRLTVV.